The rows below give T cell receptor beta chains drawn from one sample of a study of T-cell memory formation after mild COVID-19. TCRdb reprocessed the 5' RACE reads via MiXCR and lists one record per CDR3 protein. This table holds 550,000 to 650,000 distinct CDR3 sequences, 15% to 20% found once. The sample consisted of PBMCs or a T cell subset sorted from them (not recorded which). Receptor source: an adult woman who had mild COVID-19 (a few samples of this study predate the infection). Cell type and time point are not known. CDR3s include the opening cysteine and the closing phenylalanine or tryptophan. D genes are given only for firm matches. For some rows the clone size is stated as once, few or many, or as a class when expanded; others skip it.

TRBD2	-	TRBV12-3/TRBV12-4	TRBJ2-7	CASSLKGLSGGAPYEQYF	TGTGCCAGCAGTTTGAAAGGCCTCAGCGGGGGCGCTCCCTACGAGCAGTACTTC
TRBD2	many	TRBV5-1	TRBJ2-3	CASSLSGLALTDTQYF	TGCGCCAGCAGCTTGAGTGGACTAGCGTTGACAGATACGCAGTATTTT
TRBD2	-	TRBV24-1	TRBJ2-1	CATSDWGGGNNEQFF	TGTGCCACCAGTGATTGGGGGGGAGGGAACAATGAGCAGTTCTTC
-	-	TRBV6-1	TRBJ2-3	CASSERRGISRTQYF	TGTGCCAGCAGTGAAAGAAGGGGGATTTCACGGACGCAGTATTTT
-	-	TRBV11-3	TRBJ1-1	CASSRLFRDDEAFF	TGTGCCAGCAGCCGACTATTCAGGGACGATGAAGCTTTCTTT
TRBD1	-	TRBV10-3	TRBJ1-4	CAISTDRAGEKLFF	TGTGCCATCAGTACTGACAGGGCCGGTGAAAAACTGTTTTTT
TRBD2	-	TRBV4-1	TRBJ2-7	CASGLRGGAGEQYF	TGCGCCAGCGGACTCCGCGGGGGGGCGGGCGAGCAGTACTTC
-	few	TRBV11-2	TRBJ2-7	CASSLGRGFSYEQYF	TGTGCCAGCAGCTTAGGTAGGGGCTTCTCCTACGAGCAGTACTTC
-	once	TRBV15	TRBJ2-7	CATSRDRGRGYEQYF	TGTGCCACCAGCAGAGATCGGGGTCGGGGTTACGAGCAGTACTTC
TRBD1	few	TRBV7-9	TRBJ1-4	CASSLEDRGGEKLFF	TGTGCCAGCAGCTTAGAGGACAGGGGAGGTGAAAAACTGTTTTTT
TRBD2	few	TRBV20-1	TRBJ2-5	CSARDPAGQETQYF	TGCAGTGCTAGAGACCCAGCGGGGCAAGAGACCCAGTACTTC
TRBD1	-	TRBV10-3	TRBJ1-2	CAISPGQAAGPPDYGYTF	TGTGCCATCAGTCCCGGACAGGCCGCAGGACCTCCCGACTATGGCTACACCTTC
-	few	TRBV11-3	TRBJ2-7	CASSLIGGPGREQYF	TGTGCCAGCAGCTTAATCGGGGGCCCAGGGAGGGAGCAGTACTTC
-	few	TRBV30	TRBJ2-3	CAWSYMGQGADTQYF	TGTGCCTGGAGTTACATGGGCCAGGGCGCAGATACGCAGTATTTT
TRBD2	-	TRBV7-2	TRBJ2-5	CASSAGLAWETQYF	TGTGCCAGCAGCGCGGGACTAGCGTGGGAGACCCAGTACTTC
-	-	TRBV6-2/TRBV6-3	TRBJ2-2	CASSGGSDTGELFF	TGTGCCAGCAGTGGCGGCAGCGACACCGGGGAGCTGTTTTTT
-	few	TRBV20-1	TRBJ1-6	CSASRGRLNSPLHF	TGCAGTGCTAGTAGGGGACGATTAAATTCACCCCTCCACTTT
-	many	TRBV19	TRBJ2-7	CASSILPGEYEQYF	TGTGCCAGTAGTATATTGCCAGGGGAATACGAGCAGTACTTC
TRBD2	-	TRBV6-6	TRBJ2-3	CASSYERGLKDTQYF	TGTGCCAGCAGTTATGAGCGGGGACTCAAAGATACGCAGTATTTT
-	-	TRBV2	TRBJ2-2	CASSVTGSYGELFF	TGTGCCAGCAGCGTTACAGGTTCTTACGGGGAGCTGTTTTTT
-	-	TRBV7-2	TRBJ1-5	CASSLGINQPQHF	TGTGCCAGCAGCTTGGGTATAAATCAGCCCCAGCATTTT
TRBD1	few	TRBV7-7	TRBJ1-2	CASSPLTGGEANYGYTF	TGTGCCAGCAGCCCCCTGACAGGGGGCGAAGCTAACTATGGCTACACCTTC
-	few	TRBV15	TRBJ2-4	CATNSAAGYF	TGTGCCACCAATTCAGCGGCCGGATACTTC
TRBD2	-	TRBV20-1	TRBJ2-7	CSAIRSSGVSYEQYF	TGCAGTGCTATACGGTCTAGCGGGGTCTCCTACGAGCAGTACTTC
-	many	TRBV27	TRBJ1-5	CASSSLSAGSMNQPQHF	TGTGCCAGCAGTTCCCTCTCGGCAGGATCTATGAATCAGCCCCAGCATTTT
TRBD1	few	TRBV12-3/TRBV12-4	TRBJ1-2	CASSPATGGSGYTF	TGTGCCAGCAGTCCGGCAACAGGGGGCTCTGGCTACACCTTC
-	many	TRBV9	TRBJ2-3	CASSVAGTDTQYF	TGCGCCAGCAGCGTAGCGGGCACAGATACGCAGTATTTT
-	-	TRBV21-1	TRBJ2-1	CASSPSRLRTPNNEQFF	TGTGCCAGCAGCCCCAGCAGACTCCGCACGCCGAACAATGAGCAGTTCTTC
TRBD2	few	TRBV29-1	TRBJ2-3	CSVELAGGEVDTQYF	TGCAGCGTTGAACTGGCGGGAGGGGAGGTAGATACGCAGTATTTT